These 23 T cell receptor beta chains came from one sample sequenced in a study of control samples from healthy donors and cancer patients. Measured with immunoSEQ multiplex PCR; TCRdb has only the in-frame clones, and not every one. The sample lists 150,000 to 180,000 clones; approximately 96% were seen once. The specimen was blood. Every receptor here comes from a man in his forties in good health.

The chain joins TRBV7-8 to TRBJ1-5; a possible D gene is TRBD1 (5 bases). Trimming took off 3 bases at V and 0 bases at J, with 21 bases between the two ends. This CDR3 comprises 19 residues. Germline assignment: CDR1 SGHVS and CDR2 FQNEAQ. This CDR3 is CASSLGSVTVDYSNQPQHF. In DNA form, the CDR3 reads TGTGCCAGCAGCTTGGGTTCGGTGACAGTGGACTATAGCAATCAGCCCCAGCATTTT.

The CDR3 spells CASSIATGGRNQPQHF. The CDR3 region has the DNA TGTGCCAGTAGTATAGCGACAGGGGGACGCAATCAGCCCCAGCATTTT. The gene calls are TRBV19 and TRBJ1-5, with TRBD1 matching 9 bases. Germline V gene lookup returns CDR1 LNHDA and CDR2 SQIVND (reference sequence). CDR3 size: 16 residues. The ends lost 1 base at V and 2 bases at J; junction bases unmatched: 3.

The chain carries TRBV12-3 or TRBV12-4 and TRBJ1-2, with no clear D. This CDR3 has 13 amino acids. Trimming pared 5 bases from V and 7 bases from J, leaving 14 bases between. The CDR3 DNA sequence: TGTGCCAGCAGTGAGTTATTGGGAGTTGGCTACACCTTC. Translating it yields CASSELLGVGYTF.

This clone was counted a single time. The CDR3 spells CASSWGTHFYEQYF. The CDR3 DNA reads TGTGCCAGCAGCTGGGGGACACATTTCTACGAGCAGTACTTC. The chain employs TRBV5-8 and TRBJ2-7; D perhaps matches TRBD1 (6 bases). Germline lookup yields CDR1 SGHTS and CDR2 YDEGEE. CDR3 length: 14 amino acids. V was pared by 3 bases and J by 3 bases, with 13 bases between.

The chain carries TRBV3-1 (or the pseudogene TRBV3-2) and TRBJ2-2, with TRBD2 matching 9 bases. CDR3 size: 17 residues. Trimming took 1 base from V and 4 from J; bases not matched to a gene: 7. Germline V gene lookup returns CDR1 LGHDT and CDR2 YNNKEL (reference sequence). The CDR3 bases are TGTGCCAGCAGCCAAGGAAAGGCGGGGGGGCGCACCGGGGAGCTGTTTTTT. Translating gives CASSQGKAGGRTGELFF.

The table lists this clone with a few counts. The gene calls are TRBV28 and TRBJ1-5, with D uncertain. V dropped 6 bases and J dropped 6 bases, with 12 bases sitting between them. The CDR3 consists of 13 residues. Per germline, CDR1 MDHEN and CDR2 SYDVKM. The CDR3 sequence: CASRRGGSQPQHF. CDR3 bases: TGTGCCAGCAGGCGGGGAGGTAGTCAGCCCCAGCATTTT.

This clone was seen a handful of times. J is TRBJ1-3 and V is TRBV7-9; D remains ambiguous. Germline assignment: CDR1 SEHNR and CDR2 FQNEAQ (reference sequence). The V end was cut by 7 bases, the J end by 4 bases, with 8 bases between. There are 12 residues in the CDR3. Here the CDR3 DNA reads TGTGCCAGCAAGGCGGGGGGAAACACCATATATTTT. Translated, it gives CASKAGGNTIYF.

The rearrangement joins TRBV5-5 to TRBJ1-5; 7 bases agree with TRBD1. The CDR3 sequence is 14 residues long. From germline, CDR1 is SGHKS and CDR2 YYEKEE (reference sequence). V gave up 1 base and J gave up 7 bases; unmatched junction bases: 5. CDR3 nucleotide sequence: TGTGCCAGCAGCTTGAAGGGGGCTGGCCAGCCCCAGCATTTT. Its translation is CASSLKGAGQPQHF. Supplemented by reference TRBV5-5 and TRBJ1-5, the full variable domain reads DAGVTQSPTHLIKTRGQQVTLRCSPISGHKSVSWYQQVLGQGPQFIFQYYEKEERGRGNFPDRFSARQFPNYSSELNVNALLLGDSALYLCASSLKGAGQPQHFGDGTRLSIL.

The chain joins TRBV7-8 to TRBJ2-7, with D possibly TRBD2 on 5 matching bases. Germline CDR1 reads SGHVS; CDR2 reads FQNEAQ. With 0 bases removed from V and 6 bases from J, the gap between germline ends came to 12 bases. The length of the CDR3 is 14 residues. CDR3 DNA: TGTGCCAGCAGCTTAGCCGGGGTCCGTTCCGAGCAGTACTTC. It translates to CASSLAGVRSEQYF.

This sequence joins TRBV5-1 and TRBJ2-3; 11 bases are shared with TRBD2. The CDR3 length is 18 residues. The trim removed 2 bases at V and 5 bases at J, leaving 13 bases unmatched. Germline V gene data show CDR1 as SGHRS and CDR2 as YFSETQ. CDR3 sequence (DNA): TGCGCCAGCAGCTTATCTAGCGGGGGGCCAATCCGAGGAGATACGCAGTATTTT. Protein product: CASSLSSGGPIRGDTQYF.

This chain joins TRBV18 and TRBJ1-5, with no clear D. Trimming took off 6 bases at V and 7 bases at J, with 13 bases between the two ends. The CDR3 sequence is 13 residues long. From germline, CDR1 is KGHSH and CDR2 LQKENI. CDR3 nucleotide sequence: TGTGCCAGCTCTCCGGGGAGGACCCAGCCCCAGCATTTT. Its protein is CASSPGRTQPQHF.

This chain connects TRBV28 to TRBJ1-5; 7 bases fit TRBD1. The V gene's germline CDR1 is MDHEN and CDR2 SYDVKM. The CDR3 sequence is 15 residues long. The V segment lost 0 bases and the J segment 6 bases; nucleotides outside the gene matches: 5. CDR3 loop: CASSLWGTEGQPQHF. Written as DNA, the CDR3 is TGTGCCAGCAGTTTATGGGGGACAGAAGGTCAGCCCCAGCATTTT.

Here the CDR3 DNA reads TGTGCCACCAGTGCTTGGGAGGGGACCGGGGAGCTGTTTTTT. Translation gives CATSAWEGTGELFF. The chain employs TRBV24-1 and TRBJ2-2; 7 positions match TRBD2. Germline CDR1 KGHDR, CDR2 SFDVKD. The CDR3 contains 14 residues. Unmatched junction bases numbered 4, after V lost 5 bases and J lost 5 bases.

The chain joins TRBV7-8 to TRBJ1-5; no reliable D call. The germline gives CDR1 SGHVS, CDR2 FQNEAQ. This CDR3 region has 14 residues. Trimming removed 5 bases at V and 4 bases at J, with 12 bases between. The CDR3 DNA follows: TGTGCCAGCAGCCCCCGGGGAAGGAATCAGCCCCAGCATTTT. Its protein is CASSPRGRNQPQHF. The complete variable domain, with remaining parts taken from reference TRBV7-8 and TRBJ1-5, reads GAGVSQSPRYKVAKRGQDVALRCDPISGHVSLFWYQQALGQGPEFLTYFQNEAQLDKSGLPSDRFFAERPEGSVSTLKIQRTQQEDSAVYLCASSPRGRNQPQHFGDGTRLSIL.

The V gene is TRBV14, the J gene TRBJ1-1; possible D gene TRBD1, 5 bases. Trimming shortened V by 4 bases and J by 1 base, and 16 bases separated the two germline ends. This CDR3 region has 16 residues. Looked up from germline, CDR1 is SGHDN and CDR2 is FVKESK. The CDR3 DNA follows: TGTGCCAGCAGCCGAGGCCCCAGGGTTCCGAACACTGAAGCTTTCTTT. This translates into CASSRGPRVPNTEAFF.

V is TRBV14 and J is TRBJ1-3; no definite D call. The CDR3 has 14 amino acids. From germline, CDR1 is SGHDN and CDR2 FVKESK. V lost 2 bases, J lost 2 bases, and 7 bases lay in between. The CDR3 region is CASSQIRTGNTIYF. CDR3 DNA sequence: TGTGCCAGCAGCCAAATCCGGACTGGAAACACCATATATTTT.

In nucleotides, the CDR3 is TGCGCCAGCAGCTTGGCGACTAGCGGGGGGCAGGATACGCAGTATTTT. Amino acids: CASSLATSGGQDTQYF. The chain couples TRBV5-1 to TRBJ2-3; 13 nucleotides match TRBD2. The length of the CDR3 is 16 residues. V gave up 0 bases and J gave up 6 bases; unmatched junction bases: 4. Germline CDR1 is SGHRS and CDR2 is YFSETQ.

This chain joins TRBV4-3 and TRBJ1-2; no firm D call. Deletions cut 1 base from V and 2 bases from J, with 5 bases between. Germline CDR1 is LGHNA and CDR2 is YSLEER. This CDR3 spans 13 amino acids. In DNA form, the CDR3 reads TGCGCCAGCAGCCAAGTCAGAAACTATGGCTACACCTTC. This encodes CASSQVRNYGYTF.

Concerning this clone: The same CDR3 can be traced to other DNA sequences in this sample. The chain is built from TRBV12-3 or TRBV12-4 and TRBJ1-1; D uncertain. The V gene lost 5 bases and the J gene lost 3 bases, with 10 bases spanning the gap. The CDR3 spans 13 residues. The CDR3 loop is CASSGRGYTEAFF. The CDR3 DNA reads as TGTGCCAGCAGTGGAAGAGGATACACTGAAGCTTTCTTT.

Only one count was recorded for this clone. This chain connects TRBV6-5 to TRBJ1-4; D is ambiguous. The CDR3 is 14 amino acids. CDR1 is MNHEY, CDR2 SVGAGI, per germline. The V end was cut by 0 bases, the J end by 10 bases, with 12 bases between. The CDR3 region is CASSYSGPARKLFF. The CDR3 region has the DNA TGTGCCAGCAGTTACTCCGGACCCGCGAGAAAACTGTTTTTT.

This sequence joins TRBV27 and TRBJ2-7, with D uncertain. Germline V gene data show CDR1 as MNHEY and CDR2 as SMNVEV (reference sequence). The CDR3 has 13 residues. The ends were cut back, 1 base at V and 3 bases at J, with 7 bases in the middle. The CDR3 sequence is CASSLWANYEQYF. Here the CDR3 DNA reads TGTGCCAGCAGTTTATGGGCCAACTACGAGCAGTACTTC.

This chain connects TRBV6-5 to TRBJ1-1; TRBD1 agrees at 7 bases. The length of the CDR3 is 14 residues. The germline V gene has CDR1 MNHEY and CDR2 SVGAGI. Losses at the gene ends were 10 bases for V and 0 bases for J; bases not matched to a gene: 8. This chain's CDR3 is CATRDSRMNTEAFF. For the CDR3, the DNA is TGTGCCACCCGGGACAGTCGCATGAACACTGAAGCTTTCTTT.

The rearrangement links TRBV19 to TRBJ1-1, with D possibly TRBD1 on 6 matching bases. The CDR3 totals 16 residues. V was clipped by 3 bases and J by 4 bases, with 18 bases between them. Germline CDR1 and CDR2: LNHDA and SQIVND (reference sequence). CDR3 protein: CASSIFRGPTGTEAFF. The CDR3 DNA is TGTGCCAGTAGTATTTTCAGGGGTCCGACCGGCACTGAAGCTTTCTTT.